The present TCR beta chain was sequenced within a study of neurological immune-mediated disorders. This clonotype showed up just a few times. Germline trimming cut 2 bases from V and 2 bases from J; bases unmatched to any gene: 12. There are 18 residues in the CDR3. CDR1 LGHDT and CDR2 YNNKEL come from the germline V gene (reference sequence). TCRdb redid the calling of the 5' RACE reads with MiXCR, one entry per CDR3 protein. There are about 80,000 distinct CDR3 sequences in the sample; about 9.7% occur only once, and around 1.7% lies in the top ten. The V call is TRBV3-1, the J call TRBJ1-3, with 7 bases fitting TRBD1. Sequencing was carried out using PBMCs. This receptor was identified in a man aged 45 to 65 in good health. The CDR3 DNA follows: TGTGCCAGCAGCCAACCCAACAGGGGCCCTATCGCTGGAAACACCATATATTTT. Translated, it gives CASSQPNRGPIAGNTIYF.